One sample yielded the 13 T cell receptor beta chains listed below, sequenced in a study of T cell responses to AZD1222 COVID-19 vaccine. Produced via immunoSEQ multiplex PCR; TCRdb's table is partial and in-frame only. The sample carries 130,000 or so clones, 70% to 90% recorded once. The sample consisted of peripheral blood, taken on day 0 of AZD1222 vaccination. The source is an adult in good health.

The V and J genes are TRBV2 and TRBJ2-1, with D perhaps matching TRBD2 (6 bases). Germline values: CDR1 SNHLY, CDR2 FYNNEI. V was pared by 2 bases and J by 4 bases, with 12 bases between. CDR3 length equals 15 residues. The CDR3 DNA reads TGTGCCAGCAGTGAAAAACGGGAGTGGTACAATGAGCAGTTCTTC. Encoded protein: CASSEKREWYNEQFF.

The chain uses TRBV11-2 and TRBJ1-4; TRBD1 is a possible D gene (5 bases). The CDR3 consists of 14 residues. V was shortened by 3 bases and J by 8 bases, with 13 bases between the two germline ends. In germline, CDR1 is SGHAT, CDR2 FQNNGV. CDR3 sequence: CASSFGDGGEKLFF. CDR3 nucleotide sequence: TGTGCCAGCAGCTTCGGGGACGGGGGGGAAAAACTGTTTTTT.

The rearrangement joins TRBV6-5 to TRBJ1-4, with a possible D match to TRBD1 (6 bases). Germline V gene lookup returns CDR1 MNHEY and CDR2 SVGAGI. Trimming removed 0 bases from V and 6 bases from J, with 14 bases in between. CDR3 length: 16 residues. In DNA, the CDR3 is TGTGCCAGCAGTTACTCAAAACAGGGAGGGCATGAAAAACTGTTTTTT. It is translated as CASSYSKQGGHEKLFF.

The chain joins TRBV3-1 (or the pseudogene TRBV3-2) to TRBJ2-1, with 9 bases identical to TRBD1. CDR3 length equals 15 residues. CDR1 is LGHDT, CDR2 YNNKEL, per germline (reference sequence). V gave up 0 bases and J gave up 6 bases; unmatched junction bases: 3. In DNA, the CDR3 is TGTGCCAGCAGCCAAGAGGGGACAGGGCCCAATGAGCAGTTCTTC. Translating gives CASSQEGTGPNEQFF.

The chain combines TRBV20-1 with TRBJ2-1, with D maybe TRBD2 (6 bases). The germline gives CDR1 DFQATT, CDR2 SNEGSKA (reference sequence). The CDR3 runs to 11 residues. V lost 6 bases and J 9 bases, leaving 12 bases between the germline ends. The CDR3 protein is CSARWGVEQFF. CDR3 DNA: TGCAGTGCAAGGTGGGGGGTTGAGCAGTTCTTC.

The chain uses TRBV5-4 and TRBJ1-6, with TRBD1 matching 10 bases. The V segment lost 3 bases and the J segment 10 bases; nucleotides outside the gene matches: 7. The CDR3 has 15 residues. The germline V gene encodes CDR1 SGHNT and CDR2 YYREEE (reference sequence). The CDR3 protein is CASSYRTGGYSPLHF. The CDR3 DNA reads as TGTGCCAGCAGCTACCGGACAGGGGGTTACTCACCCCTCCACTTT.

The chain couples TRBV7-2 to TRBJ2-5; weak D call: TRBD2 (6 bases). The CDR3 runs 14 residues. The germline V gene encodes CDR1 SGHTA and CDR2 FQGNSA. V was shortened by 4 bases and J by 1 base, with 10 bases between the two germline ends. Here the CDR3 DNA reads TGTGCCAGCAGCTCCTCTAGCGCCCAAGAGACCCAGTACTTC. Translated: CASSSSSAQETQYF.

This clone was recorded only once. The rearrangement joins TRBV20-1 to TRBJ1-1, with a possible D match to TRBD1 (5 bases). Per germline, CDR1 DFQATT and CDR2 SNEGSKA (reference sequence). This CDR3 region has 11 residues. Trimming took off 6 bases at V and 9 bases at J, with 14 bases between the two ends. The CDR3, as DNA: TGCAGTGCCCCGGACACGCCCCAAGCTTTCTTT. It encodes CSAPDTPQAFF.

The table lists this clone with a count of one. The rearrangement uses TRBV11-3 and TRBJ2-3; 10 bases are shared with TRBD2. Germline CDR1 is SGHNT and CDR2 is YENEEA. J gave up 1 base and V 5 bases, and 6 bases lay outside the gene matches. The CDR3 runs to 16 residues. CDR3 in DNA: TGTGCCAGCAGCCCTGGCGGGACTAGCGGCACAGATACGCAGTATTTT. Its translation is CASSPGGTSGTDTQYF. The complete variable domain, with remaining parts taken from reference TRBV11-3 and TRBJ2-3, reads EAGVVQSPRYKIIEKKQPVAFWCNPISGHNTLYWYLQNLGQGPELLIRYENEEAVDDSQLPKDRFSAERLKGVDSTLKIQPAELGDSAVYLCASSPGGTSGTDTQYFGPGTRLTVL.

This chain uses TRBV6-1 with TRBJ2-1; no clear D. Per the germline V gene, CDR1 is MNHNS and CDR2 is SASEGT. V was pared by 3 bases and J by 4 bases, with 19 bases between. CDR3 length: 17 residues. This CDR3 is CASSENLLSSGYNEQFF. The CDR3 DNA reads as TGTGCCAGCAGTGAGAACCTCCTCTCGAGTGGATACAATGAGCAGTTCTTC.

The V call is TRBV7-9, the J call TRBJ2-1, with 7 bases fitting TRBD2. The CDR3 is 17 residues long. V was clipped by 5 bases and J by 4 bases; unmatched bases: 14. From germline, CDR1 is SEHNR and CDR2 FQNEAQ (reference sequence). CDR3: CASSPPPAGTPYNEQFF. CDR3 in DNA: TGTGCCAGCAGCCCCCCCCCAGCGGGGACCCCATACAATGAGCAGTTCTTC.

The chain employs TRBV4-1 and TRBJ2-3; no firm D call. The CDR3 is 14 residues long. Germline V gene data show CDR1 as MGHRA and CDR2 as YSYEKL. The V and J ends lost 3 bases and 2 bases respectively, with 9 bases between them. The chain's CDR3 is CASSQGPDTDTQYF. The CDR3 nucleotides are TGCGCCAGCAGCCAGGGCCCAGACACAGATACGCAGTATTTT.

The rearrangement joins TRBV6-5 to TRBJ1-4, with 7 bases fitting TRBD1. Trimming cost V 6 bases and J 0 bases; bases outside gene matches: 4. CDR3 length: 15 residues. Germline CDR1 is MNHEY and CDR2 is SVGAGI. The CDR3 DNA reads TGTGCCAGCAGATCACAGGGGACAACTAATGAAAAACTGTTTTTT. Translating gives CASRSQGTTNEKLFF.